Below, one T cell receptor beta chain is given with its context. The sample is drawn from a study of a mutant IDH1 vaccine in newly diagnosed glioma. Overall study: Every participant had undergone radiotherapy, temozolomide, or both before, and most underwent both.

This sample's time point: baseline, week 1 (first vaccination visit). Treatment here: pre-vaccination baseline after standard-of-care therapy. The donor cohort comprised cases of new WHO grade 3 or 4 IDH1-mutant, ATRX-lost astrocytoma. Only in-frame clones appear in the TCRdb table, and some are missing; sequencing was by immunoSEQ multiplex PCR. The sample includes about 88,000 clones, around 79% seen only once; the top ten take less than 6.5%. Trimming took off 5 bases at V and 9 bases at J, with 19 bases between the two ends. Germline lookup yields CDR1 MNHEY and CDR2 SVGAGI. The CDR3 consists of 14 residues.

The V and J genes are TRBV6-5 and TRBJ1-1; tentative D call: TRBD1 (5 bases). This sample comprised PBMCs, obtained from a glioma patient treated with radiotherapy, temozolomide or both. The source is a man aged 35 to 55 with glioma. Some clones in this sample may be carry-over from other donors' samples. The CDR3 loop reads CASSPGGGVVKAFF. CDR3 in DNA: TGTGCCAGCAGTCCCGGCGGGGGGGTGGTGAAAGCTTTCTTT.